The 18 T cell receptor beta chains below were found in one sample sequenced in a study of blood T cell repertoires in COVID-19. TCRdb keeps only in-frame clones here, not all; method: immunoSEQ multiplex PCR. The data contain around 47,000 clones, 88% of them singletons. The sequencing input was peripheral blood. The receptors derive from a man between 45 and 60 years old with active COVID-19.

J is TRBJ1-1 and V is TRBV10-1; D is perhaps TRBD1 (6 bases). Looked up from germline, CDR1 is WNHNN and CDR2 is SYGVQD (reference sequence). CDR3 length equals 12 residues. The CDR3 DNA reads TGCACCGGGGGGGCGCAGGACACTGAAGCTTTCTTT. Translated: CTGGAQDTEAFF.

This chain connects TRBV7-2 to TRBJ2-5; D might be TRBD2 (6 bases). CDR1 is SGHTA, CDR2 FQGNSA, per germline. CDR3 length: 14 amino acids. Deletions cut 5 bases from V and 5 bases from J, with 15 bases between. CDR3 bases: TGTGCCAGCAGCCCCGAGCGGAGGGCGGAGACCCAGTACTTC. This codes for CASSPERRAETQYF.

The CDR3 protein is CASSQLPDRGQGGELFF. DNA of the CDR3: TGCGCCAGCAGTCAGCTCCCAGACAGGGGGCAAGGCGGGGAGCTGTTTTTT. The V call is TRBV23-1, the J call TRBJ2-2, with 10 bases matching TRBD1. TRBV23-1 is an open reading frame whose function is uncertain. Germline trimming cut 3 bases from V and 7 bases from J; bases unmatched to any gene: 11. This CDR3 region has 17 residues.

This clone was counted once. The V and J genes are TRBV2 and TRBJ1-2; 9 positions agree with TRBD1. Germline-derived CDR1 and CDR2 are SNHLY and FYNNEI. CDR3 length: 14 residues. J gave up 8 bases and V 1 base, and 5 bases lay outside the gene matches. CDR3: CASSEGTGVGGYTF. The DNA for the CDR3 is TGTGCCAGCAGTGAAGGGACAGGGGTAGGCGGCTACACCTTC.

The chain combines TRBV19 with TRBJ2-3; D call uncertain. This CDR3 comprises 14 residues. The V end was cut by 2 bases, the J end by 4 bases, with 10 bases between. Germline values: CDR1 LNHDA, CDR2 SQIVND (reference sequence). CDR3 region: CASSIMYSADTQYF. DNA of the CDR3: TGTGCCAGTAGTATAATGTACTCCGCAGATACGCAGTATTTT.

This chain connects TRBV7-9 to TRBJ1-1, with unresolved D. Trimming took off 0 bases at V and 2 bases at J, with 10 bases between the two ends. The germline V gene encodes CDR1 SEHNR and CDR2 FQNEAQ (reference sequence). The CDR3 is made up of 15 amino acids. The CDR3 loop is CASSLADGLNTEAFF. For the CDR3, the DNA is TGTGCCAGCAGCTTAGCTGACGGACTTAACACTGAAGCTTTCTTT.

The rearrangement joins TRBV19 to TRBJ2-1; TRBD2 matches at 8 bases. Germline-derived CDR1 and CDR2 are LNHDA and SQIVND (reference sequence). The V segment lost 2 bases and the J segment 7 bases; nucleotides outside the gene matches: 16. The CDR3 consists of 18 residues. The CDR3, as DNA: TGTGCCAGTAGTATACTCAATTTCGGACTAGCAGGGTTGAATGAGCAGTTCTTC. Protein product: CASSILNFGLAGLNEQFF.

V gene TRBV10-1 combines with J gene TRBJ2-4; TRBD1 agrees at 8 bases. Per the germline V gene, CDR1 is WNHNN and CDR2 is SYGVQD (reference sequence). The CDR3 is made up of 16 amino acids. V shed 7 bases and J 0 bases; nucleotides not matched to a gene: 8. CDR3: CASIWDRLLAKNIQYF. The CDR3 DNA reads TGCGCCAGCATATGGGACAGGTTGCTAGCCAAAAACATTCAGTACTTC.

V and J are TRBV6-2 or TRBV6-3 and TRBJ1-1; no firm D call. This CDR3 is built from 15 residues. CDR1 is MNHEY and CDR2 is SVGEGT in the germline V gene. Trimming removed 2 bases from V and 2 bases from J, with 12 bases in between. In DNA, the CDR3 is TGTGCCAGCAGTTACCTCCCGGGGTTCAACACTGAAGCTTTCTTT. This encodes CASSYLPGFNTEAFF.

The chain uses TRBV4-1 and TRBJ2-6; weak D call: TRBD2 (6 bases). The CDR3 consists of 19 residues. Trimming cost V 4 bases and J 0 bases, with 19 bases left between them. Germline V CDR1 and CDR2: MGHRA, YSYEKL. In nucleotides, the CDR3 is TGCGCCAGCAGCCCCTACTTTGGGACGGGGGTCTCTGGGGCCAACGTCCTGACTTTC. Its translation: CASSPYFGTGVSGANVLTF.

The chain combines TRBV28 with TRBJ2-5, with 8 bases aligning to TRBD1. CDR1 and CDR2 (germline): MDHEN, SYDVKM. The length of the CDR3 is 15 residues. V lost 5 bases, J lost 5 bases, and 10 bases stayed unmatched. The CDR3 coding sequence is TGTGCCAGCAGTCCGGGGGACAGGCGGCAGGAGACCCAGTACTTC. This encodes CASSPGDRRQETQYF.

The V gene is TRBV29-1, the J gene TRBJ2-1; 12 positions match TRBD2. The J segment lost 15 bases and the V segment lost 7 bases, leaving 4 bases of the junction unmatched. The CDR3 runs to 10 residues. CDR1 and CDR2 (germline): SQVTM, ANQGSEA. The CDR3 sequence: CSATSGRGFF. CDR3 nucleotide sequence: TGCAGCGCGACTAGCGGGAGAGGGTTCTTC.

The DNA of the CDR3 is TGTGCCAGCAGCGTAGCTCCGAGCGGGAGGATAAGCACAGATACGCAGTATTTT. Protein: CASSVAPSGRISTDTQYF. The chain is built from TRBV9 and TRBJ2-3; 9 bases map to TRBD2. This CDR3 comprises 18 residues. Germline lookup yields CDR1 SGDLS and CDR2 YYNGEE. The V gene end was trimmed by 0 bases and the J gene end by 0 bases; junction bases not matched to a gene: 8. Looking up the rest from reference TRBV9 and TRBJ2-3 gives the full variable domain: DSGVTQTPKHLITATGQRVTLRCSPRSGDLSVYWYQQSLDQGLQFLIQYYNGEERAKGNILERFSAQQFPDLHSELNLSSLELGDSALYFCASSVAPSGRISTDTQYFGPGTRLTVL.

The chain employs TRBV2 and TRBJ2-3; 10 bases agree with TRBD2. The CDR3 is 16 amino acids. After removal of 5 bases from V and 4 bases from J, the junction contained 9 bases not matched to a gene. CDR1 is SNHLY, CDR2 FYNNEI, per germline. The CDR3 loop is CASSQPRSGRADTQYF. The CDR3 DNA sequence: TGTGCCAGCAGTCAACCGAGAAGCGGGAGGGCAGATACGCAGTATTTT.

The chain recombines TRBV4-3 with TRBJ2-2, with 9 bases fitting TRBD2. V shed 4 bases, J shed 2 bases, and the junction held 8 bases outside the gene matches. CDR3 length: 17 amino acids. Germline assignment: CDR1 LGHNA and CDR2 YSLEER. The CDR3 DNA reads TGCGCCAGCAGCCGTCACGGACTAGCGAAAAACACCGGGGAGCTGTTTTTT. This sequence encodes CASSRHGLAKNTGELFF.

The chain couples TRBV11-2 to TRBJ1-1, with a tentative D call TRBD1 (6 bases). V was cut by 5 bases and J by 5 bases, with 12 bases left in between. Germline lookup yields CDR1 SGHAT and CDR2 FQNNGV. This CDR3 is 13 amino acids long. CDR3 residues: CASSPGTTTEAFF. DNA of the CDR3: TGTGCCAGCAGCCCAGGGACAACGACTGAAGCTTTCTTT.

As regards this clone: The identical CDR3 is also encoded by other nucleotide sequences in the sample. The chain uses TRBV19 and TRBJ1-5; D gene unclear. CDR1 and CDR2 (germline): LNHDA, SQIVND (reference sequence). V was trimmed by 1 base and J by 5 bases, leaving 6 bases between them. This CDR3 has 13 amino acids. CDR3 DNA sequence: TGTGCCAGTAGTATAGGGAGAGATCAGCCCCAGCATTTT. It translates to CASSIGRDQPQHF.

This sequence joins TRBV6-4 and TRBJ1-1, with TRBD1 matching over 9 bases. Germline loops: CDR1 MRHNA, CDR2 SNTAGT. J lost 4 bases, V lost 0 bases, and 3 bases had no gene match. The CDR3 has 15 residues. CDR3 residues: CASSDSGQGGTEAFF. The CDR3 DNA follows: TGTGCCAGCAGTGACTCGGGACAGGGAGGCACTGAAGCTTTCTTT.